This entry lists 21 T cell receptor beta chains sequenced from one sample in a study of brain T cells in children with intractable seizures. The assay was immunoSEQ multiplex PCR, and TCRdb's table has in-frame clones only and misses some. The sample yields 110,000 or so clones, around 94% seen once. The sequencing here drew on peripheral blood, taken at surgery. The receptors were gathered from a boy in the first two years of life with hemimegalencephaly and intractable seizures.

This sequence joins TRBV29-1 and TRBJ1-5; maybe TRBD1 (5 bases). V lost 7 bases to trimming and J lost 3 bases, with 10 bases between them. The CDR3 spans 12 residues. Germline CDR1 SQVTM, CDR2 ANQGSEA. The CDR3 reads CSALTDNQPQHF. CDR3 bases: TGCAGCGCCCTGACAGACAATCAGCCCCAGCATTTT.

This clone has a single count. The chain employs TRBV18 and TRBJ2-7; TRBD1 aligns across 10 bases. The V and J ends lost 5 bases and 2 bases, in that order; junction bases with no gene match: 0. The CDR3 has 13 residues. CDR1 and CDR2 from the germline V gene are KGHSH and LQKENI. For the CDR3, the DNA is TGTGCCAGCTCAGGACAGGGGGCCTACGAGCAGTACTTC. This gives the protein CASSGQGAYEQYF.

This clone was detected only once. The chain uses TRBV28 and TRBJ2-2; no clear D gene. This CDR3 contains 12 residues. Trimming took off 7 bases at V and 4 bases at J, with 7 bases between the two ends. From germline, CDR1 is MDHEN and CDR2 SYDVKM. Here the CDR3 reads CASTYPTGELFF. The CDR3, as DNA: TGTGCCAGCACCTACCCCACCGGGGAGCTGTTTTTT.

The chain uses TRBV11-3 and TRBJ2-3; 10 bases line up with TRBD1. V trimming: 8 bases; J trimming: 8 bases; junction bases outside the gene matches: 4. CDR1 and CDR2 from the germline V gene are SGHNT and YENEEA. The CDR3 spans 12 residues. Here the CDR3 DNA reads TGTGCCAGCGATTGGGACAGGGGTACGCAGTATTTT. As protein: CASDWDRGTQYF.

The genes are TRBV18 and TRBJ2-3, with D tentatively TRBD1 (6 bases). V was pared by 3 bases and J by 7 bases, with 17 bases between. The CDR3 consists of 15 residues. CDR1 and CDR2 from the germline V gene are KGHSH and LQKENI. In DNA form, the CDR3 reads TGTGCCAGCTCACCGACCACAGGGATAGGTAATACGCAGTATTTT. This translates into CASSPTTGIGNTQYF. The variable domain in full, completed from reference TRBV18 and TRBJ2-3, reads NAGVMQNPRHLVRRRGQEARLRCSPMKGHSHVYWYRQLPEEGLKFMVYLQKENIIDESGMPKERFSAEFPKEGPSILRIQQVVRGDSAAYFCASSPTTGIGNTQYFGPGTRLTVL.

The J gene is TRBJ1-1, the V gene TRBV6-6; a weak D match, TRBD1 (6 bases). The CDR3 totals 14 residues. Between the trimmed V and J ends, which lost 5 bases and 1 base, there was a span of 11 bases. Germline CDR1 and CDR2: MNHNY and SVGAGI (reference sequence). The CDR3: CASSIRGQNTEAFF. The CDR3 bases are TGTGCCAGCAGTATCCGGGGACAGAACACTGAAGCTTTCTTT.

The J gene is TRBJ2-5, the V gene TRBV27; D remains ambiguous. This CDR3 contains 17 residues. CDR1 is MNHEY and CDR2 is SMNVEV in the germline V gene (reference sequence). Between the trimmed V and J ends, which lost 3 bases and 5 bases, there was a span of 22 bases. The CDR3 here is CASSFLPGPQGLETQYF. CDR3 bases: TGTGCCAGCAGTTTCCTCCCCGGGCCCCAAGGCCTGGAGACCCAGTACTTC.

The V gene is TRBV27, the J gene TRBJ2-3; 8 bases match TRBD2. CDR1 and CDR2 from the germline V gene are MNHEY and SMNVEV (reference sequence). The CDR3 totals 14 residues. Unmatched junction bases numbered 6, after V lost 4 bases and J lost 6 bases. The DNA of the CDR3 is TGTGCCAGCAGTTATGGGACTAGGGCGGATACGCAGTATTTT. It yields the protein CASSYGTRADTQYF.

The CDR3 loop reads CASSPVTGTEAFF. CDR3 coding DNA: TGTGCCAGCAGCCCGGTGACAGGCACTGAAGCTTTCTTT. The chain combines TRBV4-2 with TRBJ1-1; possibly TRBD1 for D (6 bases). V was shortened by 4 bases and J by 4 bases, with 10 bases between the two germline ends. There are 13 residues in the CDR3. Germline values: CDR1 LGHNA, CDR2 YNFKEQ.

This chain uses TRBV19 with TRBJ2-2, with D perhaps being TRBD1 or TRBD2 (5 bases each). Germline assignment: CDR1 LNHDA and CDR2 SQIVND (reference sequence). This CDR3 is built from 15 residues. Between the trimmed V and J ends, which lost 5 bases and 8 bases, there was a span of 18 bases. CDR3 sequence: CASSRRDAVPGELFF. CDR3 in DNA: TGTGCCAGTAGTCGCCGGGACGCCGTCCCGGGGGAGCTGTTTTTT.

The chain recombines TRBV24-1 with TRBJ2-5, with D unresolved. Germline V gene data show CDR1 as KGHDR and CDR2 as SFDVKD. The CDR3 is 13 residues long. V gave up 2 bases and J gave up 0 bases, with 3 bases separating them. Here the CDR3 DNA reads TGTGCCACCAGTGATTGGAACCAAGAGACCCAGTACTTC. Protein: CATSDWNQETQYF.

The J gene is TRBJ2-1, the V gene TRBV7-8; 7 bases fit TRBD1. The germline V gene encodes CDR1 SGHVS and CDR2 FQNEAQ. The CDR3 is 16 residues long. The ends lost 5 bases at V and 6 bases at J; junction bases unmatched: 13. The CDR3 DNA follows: TGTGCCAGCAGCCGTCGCCGGGACAGACACCTCAATGAGCAGTTCTTC. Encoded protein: CASSRRRDRHLNEQFF. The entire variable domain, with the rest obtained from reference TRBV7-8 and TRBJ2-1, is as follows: GAGVSQSPRYKVAKRGQDVALRCDPISGHVSLFWYQQALGQGPEFLTYFQNEAQLDKSGLPSDRFFAERPEGSVSTLKIQRTQQEDSAVYLCASSRRRDRHLNEQFFGPGTRLTVL.

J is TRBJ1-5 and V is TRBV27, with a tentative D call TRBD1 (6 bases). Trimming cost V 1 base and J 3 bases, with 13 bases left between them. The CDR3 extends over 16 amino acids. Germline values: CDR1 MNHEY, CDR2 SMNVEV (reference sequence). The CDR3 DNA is TGTGCCAGCAGTTTATTGGCCGGACAGCTCAATCAGCCCCAGCATTTT. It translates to CASSLLAGQLNQPQHF.

The DNA for the CDR3 is TGTGCCAGCAGCGCCGGACTAGCGGCTTCAGTATGGGAGCAGTACTTC. Translation: CASSAGLAASVWEQYF. This rearrangement joins TRBV9 to TRBJ2-7; 10 bases align to TRBD2. This CDR3 has 16 residues. Germline trimming cut 3 bases from V and 7 bases from J; bases unmatched to any gene: 13. Germline CDR1 reads SGDLS; CDR2 reads YYNGEE.

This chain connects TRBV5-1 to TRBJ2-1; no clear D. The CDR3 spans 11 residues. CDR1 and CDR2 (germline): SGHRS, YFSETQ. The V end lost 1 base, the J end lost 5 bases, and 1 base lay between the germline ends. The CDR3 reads CASSLNNEQFF. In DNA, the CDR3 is TGCGCCAGCAGCTTGAACAATGAGCAGTTCTTC.

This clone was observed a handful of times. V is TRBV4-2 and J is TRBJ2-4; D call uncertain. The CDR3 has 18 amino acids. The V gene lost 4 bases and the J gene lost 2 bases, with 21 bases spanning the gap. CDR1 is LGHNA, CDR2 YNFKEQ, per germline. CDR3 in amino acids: CASSRVPEELGSKNIQYF. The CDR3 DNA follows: TGTGCCAGCAGCCGGGTACCGGAAGAGTTGGGTTCCAAAAACATTCAGTACTTC.

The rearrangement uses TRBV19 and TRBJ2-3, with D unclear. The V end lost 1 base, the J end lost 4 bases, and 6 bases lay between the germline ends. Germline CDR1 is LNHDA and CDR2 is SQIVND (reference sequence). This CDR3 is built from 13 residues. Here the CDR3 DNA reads TGTGCCAGTAGTATAGTTGCGGCAGATACGCAGTATTTT. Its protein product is CASSIVAADTQYF. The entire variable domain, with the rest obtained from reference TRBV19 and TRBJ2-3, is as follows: DGGITQSPKYLFRKEGQNVTLSCEQNLNHDAMYWYRQDPGQGLRLIYYSQIVNDFQKGDIAEGYSVSREKKESFPLTVTSAQKNPTAFYLCASSIVAADTQYFGPGTRLTVL.

The CDR3 DNA follows: TGCGCCAGCAGTCCAGGGTGGGGAGAGACCCAGTACTTC. Its translation is CASSPGWGETQYF. The chain uses TRBV5-1 and TRBJ2-5; D is possibly TRBD1 (5 bases). V shed 5 bases and J shed 4 bases, with 12 bases lying between them. CDR1 and CDR2 (germline): SGHRS, YFSETQ. The CDR3 extends over 13 amino acids.

In DNA form, the CDR3 reads TGTGCCAGCAGCCTCGACAGGGGGAGGGGGAATGAAAAACTGTTTTTT. Amino acids: CASSLDRGRGNEKLFF. V gene TRBV28 combines with J gene TRBJ1-4, with 9 bases aligning to TRBD1. Unmatched junction bases numbered 10, after V lost 6 bases and J lost 5 bases. Germline V lookup: CDR1 MDHEN, CDR2 SYDVKM. This CDR3 has 16 residues.

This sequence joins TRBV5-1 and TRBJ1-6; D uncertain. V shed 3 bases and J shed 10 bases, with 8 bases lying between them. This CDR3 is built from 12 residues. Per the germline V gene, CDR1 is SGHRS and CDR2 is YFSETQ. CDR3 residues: CASSYGGSPLHF. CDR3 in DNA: TGCGCCAGCAGCTACGGTGGCTCACCCCTCCACTTT.

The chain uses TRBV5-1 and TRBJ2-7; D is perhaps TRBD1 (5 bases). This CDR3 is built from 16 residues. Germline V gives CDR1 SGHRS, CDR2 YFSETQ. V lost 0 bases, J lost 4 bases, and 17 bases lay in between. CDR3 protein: CASSLVGELTIYEQYF. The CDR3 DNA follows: TGCGCCAGCAGCTTGGTAGGGGAACTCACGATTTACGAGCAGTACTTC.